By share of the sample, the clone carrying this T cell receptor (beta chain) is medium-sized (0.01 to 0.1%). Its antigen is as yet unknown. This specimen belongs to a study of metastatic and nonmetastatic thyroid tumors. Until they underwent thyroid surgery, no patient had received any treatment. Study-level findings and limits: Malignant thyroid tumors reportedly exceeded benign nodules significantly in TCR beta diversity, with the difference appearing in blood and tumor.

This CDR3 region has 15 residues. The V gene's germline CDR1 is MDHEN and CDR2 SYDVKM. Trimming removed 7 bases from V and 7 bases from J, with 23 bases in between. In the original analysis: A distant-metastasis classifier for papillary thyroid cancer was built using CDR3 differences across clinicopathological groups. TCRdb recomputed clones from the PCR reads via MiXCR. TCRdb's processing, not the authors', yielded these V and J calls. The table shows over 20,000 clones, with roughly 28% occurring only once. This receptor was obtained from a male donor with papillary thyroid cancer or a benign thyroid nodule (not recorded which). Some clones in this sample may be carry-over from other donors' samples. Sequencing was carried out using tumor tissue. The genes are TRBV28 and TRBJ2-7, with D possibly TRBD2 on 7 matching bases. CDR3 DNA: TGTGCCAGCACTCTGGGGGGGGGCGGCCTACTGGAGCAGTACTTC. Its protein product is CASTLGGGGLLEQYF. The full variable domain, rest sourced from reference TRBV28 and TRBJ2-7, is DVKVTQSSRYLVKRTGEKVFLECVQDMDHENMFWYRQDPGLGLRLIYFSYDVKMKEKGDIPEGYSVSREKKERFSLILESASTNQTSMYLCASTLGGGGLLEQYFGPGTRLTVT.